These 23 T cell receptor beta chains were sequenced from one sample in a study of metastatic and nonmetastatic thyroid tumors. Treatment of any kind had been given to no patient before thyroid surgery. TCRdb re-called clones via MiXCR from the PCR reads. The sample has roughly 29,000 clones, less than 25% seen once. The source material was blood. The origin of the receptors is a female donor with papillary thyroid cancer or a benign thyroid nodule (not recorded which). Some clones in this sample may be carry-over from other donors' samples.

CDR3 protein: CASSQEGLVDNYGYTF. CDR3 DNA: TGCGCCAGCAGCCAAGAAGGTCTGGTAGATAACTATGGCTACACCTTC. The chain has TRBV4-1 and TRBJ1-2; D is uncertain. Germline CDR1 MGHRA, CDR2 YSYEKL. The CDR3 loop spans 16 amino acids. V lost 0 bases, J lost 1 base, and 12 bases lay in between.

This clone was seen ten or more times. The rearrangement links TRBV7-8 to TRBJ1-2; D gene uncertain. Germline V lookup: CDR1 SGHVS, CDR2 FQNEAQ. The CDR3 runs 17 residues. Trimming removed 3 bases from V and 4 bases from J, with 21 bases in between. The CDR3 loop is CASSLELRRQPGYGYTF. CDR3 DNA: TGTGCCAGCAGCTTGGAGCTTAGAAGGCAACCAGGCTATGGCTACACCTTC.

The chain uses TRBV28 and TRBJ2-7, with a weak D call TRBD2 (5 bases). Trimming removed 9 bases at V and 6 bases at J, with 18 bases between. Germline lookup yields CDR1 MDHEN and CDR2 SYDVKM. This CDR3 has 13 amino acids. CDR3 nucleotide sequence: TGTGCCAGTAAAGGACGGGGTATGGTCGAGCAGTACTTC. It codes for CASKGRGMVEQYF.

The J gene is TRBJ1-1, the V gene TRBV11-1; 7 positions match TRBD1. The CDR3 is 16 amino acids. Looked up from germline, CDR1 is SGHAT and CDR2 is FQDESV (reference sequence). V lost 3 bases to trimming and J lost 2 bases; unmatched junction nucleotides: 9. The CDR3 coding sequence is TGTGCCAGCAGCTTCCCGGCAGGGGGTTTTAACACTGAAGCTTTCTTT. Encoded protein: CASSFPAGGFNTEAFF.

This clone occurred many times. The chain has TRBV7-6 and TRBJ2-7, with 9 bases that match TRBD2. V lost 1 base, J lost 5 bases, and 3 bases stayed unmatched. Germline lookup yields CDR1 SGHVS and CDR2 FNYEAQ. The CDR3 runs to 14 residues. CDR3 in DNA: TGTGCCAGCAGCTTAGGGGTAGCGGGAGACGAGCAGTACTTC. Translation: CASSLGVAGDEQYF.

Many counts were recorded for this clone. V gene TRBV5-4 combines with J gene TRBJ2-7; no definite D call. Germline V gene lookup returns CDR1 SGHNT and CDR2 YYREEE (reference sequence). CDR3 length: 14 residues. Trimming left V 0 bases short and J 1 base short, with 8 bases between. The CDR3 DNA is TGTGCCAGCAGCTTGGCCGGCGAATCCTACGAGCAGTACTTC. Encoded protein: CASSLAGESYEQYF.

This clone was counted at least ten times. The CDR3 DNA follows: TGTGCCACCAGCAGAGATTATGGAAATCAGCCCCAGCATTTT. Its protein product is CATSRDYGNQPQHF. The chain links TRBV15 to TRBJ1-5; D unresolved. Trimming stripped 0 bases from V and 4 bases from J, with 7 bases between. CDR1 and CDR2 (germline): LNHNV, YYDKDF (reference sequence). CDR3 length equals 14 residues.

Judged by abundance, this clone is medium-sized. The V and J genes are TRBV6-5 and TRBJ2-7, with TRBD2 identical over 9 bases. CDR3 length: 16 amino acids. In germline, CDR1 is MNHEY, CDR2 SVGAGI. With V trimmed by 0 bases and J by 7 bases, 10 bases remained unmatched. This CDR3 reads CASSYSTAGGGWEQYF. For the CDR3, the DNA is TGTGCCAGCAGTTACTCGACAGCGGGAGGAGGGTGGGAGCAGTACTTC.

Details on this clone: One base away lies a much larger clone, so this may be a sequencing read error. V and J are TRBV19 and TRBJ1-1, with 7 bases identical to TRBD1. Germline loops: CDR1 LNHDA, CDR2 SQIVND (reference sequence). V shed 5 bases and J 4 bases; nucleotides not matched to a gene: 13. The CDR3 is made up of 16 amino acids. DNA for the CDR3: TGTGCCAGTAGTGAACGCTTGGACAGGTCCAGCACTGAAGCTTTCTTT. This encodes CASSERLDRSSTEAFF.

Worth noting for this clone: Likely a read error: the CDR3 ends without its conserved phenylalanine or tryptophan. This chain links TRBV28 with TRBJ2-5, with D tentatively TRBD1 or TRBD2 (5 bases each). The CDR3 runs 15 residues. The germline gives CDR1 MDHEN, CDR2 SYDVKM. For the CDR3, the DNA is TGTGCCAACAGTTCTGGGGGTTTACCCCAAGAGACCCAGTACTTG. Its translation: CANSSGGLPQETQYL.

This rearrangement joins TRBV7-6 to TRBJ2-7, with TRBD1 as a possible D gene (5 bases). V lost 1 base, J lost 6 bases, and 19 bases lay in between. Germline V CDR1 and CDR2: SGHVS, FNYEAQ. The CDR3 totals 16 residues. CDR3 sequence: CASSLVAGQGFSEQYF. The CDR3 DNA sequence: TGTGCCAGCAGCTTAGTGGCAGGGCAGGGATTCTCCGAGCAGTACTTC.

This clone was recorded many times. The V call is TRBV28, the J call TRBJ2-1; D gene unclear. The CDR3 runs to 11 residues. The ends were cut back, 3 bases at V and 8 bases at J, with 5 bases in the middle. Germline loops: CDR1 MDHEN, CDR2 SYDVKM. CDR3 nucleotides: TGTGCCAGCAGTTTGCCCCATGAGCAGTTCTTC. It encodes CASSLPHEQFF.

In this sample, this clone turned up many times. The chain recombines TRBV19 with TRBJ2-7; the match to TRBD1 covers 8 bases. The J segment lost 5 bases and the V segment lost 5 bases, leaving 11 bases of the junction unmatched. The CDR3 is made up of 15 amino acids. The V gene's germline CDR1 is LNHDA and CDR2 SQIVND (reference sequence). The CDR3 coding sequence is TGTGCCAGTAGTTCCACAGGACAGGGTACCCACGAGCAGTACTTC. Amino acid sequence: CASSSTGQGTHEQYF.

Comments on this clone: As the CDR3 is not closed by the conserved phenylalanine or tryptophan, this likely results from a read error. This rearrangement joins TRBV11-3 to TRBJ2-5, with D tentatively TRBD2 (5 bases). The germline gives CDR1 SGHNT, CDR2 YENEEA. The CDR3 spans 15 residues. The CDR3 region is CASSLEGRSQETQYL. CDR3 sequence (DNA): TGTGCAAGCAGCTTAGAGGGCCGGAGCCAAGAGACCCAGTACTTA.

This sequence joins TRBV5-1 and TRBJ2-1, with 13 bases fitting TRBD2. Germline CDR1 reads SGHRS; CDR2 reads YFSETQ. There are 20 residues in the CDR3. V shed 4 bases, J shed 4 bases, and the junction held 17 bases outside the gene matches. The CDR3, as DNA: TGCGCCAGCAGCGCCGGGACTAGCGGGGAAATCCTCGACCCATACAATGAGCAGTTCTTC. It encodes CASSAGTSGEILDPYNEQFF.

This clone was picked up many times. The chain recombines TRBV7-9 with TRBJ1-1; no clear D. V was pared by 8 bases and J by 1 base, with 14 bases between. CDR3 size: 14 residues. The germline gives CDR1 SEHNR, CDR2 FQNEAQ (reference sequence). CDR3 sequence (DNA): TGTGCCAGCCGCCATGGACCGGAGAACACTGAAGCTTTCTTT. Residues: CASRHGPENTEAFF.

This clone has at least ten counts. A much bigger clone sits one base away, suggesting this may be a read error. V and J are TRBV10-1 and TRBJ2-5, with 15 positions matching TRBD2. Germline V gene sequence: CDR1 WNHNN, CDR2 SYGVQD (reference sequence). The CDR3 sequence is 16 residues long. The CDR3: CASSPGLAGGQETKYF. CDR3 in DNA: TGCGCCAGCAGCCCGGGACTAGCGGGAGGTCAAGAGACCAAGTACTTC.

In its sample, this clone was seen many times. The V and J genes are TRBV28 and TRBJ2-5; a possible D gene is TRBD1 (6 bases). The CDR3 consists of 16 residues. Trimming took off 3 bases at V and 1 base at J, with 15 bases between the two ends. Germline V lookup: CDR1 MDHEN, CDR2 SYDVKM. The CDR3 spells CASSLGSGAVQETQYF. The CDR3 DNA reads TGTGCCAGCAGTTTGGGGTCAGGGGCAGTCCAAGAGACCCAGTACTTC. The full variable domain, completed using reference TRBV28 and TRBJ2-5, is DVKVTQSSRYLVKRTGEKVFLECVQDMDHENMFWYRQDPGLGLRLIYFSYDVKMKEKGDIPEGYSVSREKKERFSLILESASTNQTSMYLCASSLGSGAVQETQYFGPGTRLLVL.

This clone was seen ten or more times. This sequence joins TRBV7-2 and TRBJ2-7; D perhaps matches TRBD1 (5 bases). The CDR3 runs 14 residues. The germline CDR1 and CDR2 sequences are SGHTA and FQGNSA. Deletions cut 7 bases from V and 2 bases from J, with 15 bases between. Here the CDR3 DNA reads TGTGCCAGCAAGCCACAGGATCTAGCCTACGAGCAGTACTTC. It specifies CASKPQDLAYEQYF. Using reference TRBV7-2 and TRBJ2-7 for the parts outside the CDR3, the full variable domain is GAGVSQSPSNKVTEKGKDVELRCDPISGHTALYWYRQSLGQGLEFLIYFQGNSAPDKSGLPSDRFSAERTGGSVSTLTIQRTQQEDSAVYLCASKPQDLAYEQYFGPGTRLTVT.

Sample share makes this clone medium-sized. The genes are TRBV11-3 and TRBJ2-7, with D unresolved. This CDR3 contains 13 residues. Germline CDR1 and CDR2: SGHNT and YENEEA. Trimming took off 1 base at V and 4 bases at J, with 8 bases between the two ends. DNA for the CDR3: TGTGCCAGCAGCTTAGGTTCTGGGTACGAGCAGTACTTC. It encodes CASSLGSGYEQYF. Full variable domain (outside the CDR3, taken from reference TRBV11-3 and TRBJ2-7): EAGVVQSPRYKIIEKKQPVAFWCNPISGHNTLYWYLQNLGQGPELLIRYENEEAVDDSQLPKDRFSAERLKGVDSTLKIQPAELGDSAVYLCASSLGSGYEQYFGPGTRLTVT.

Points on this clone: At one end the junction does not follow the germline gene, possibly because of a read error. V gene TRBV30 combines with J gene TRBJ1-4; D not resolved. Germline lookup yields CDR1 GTSNPN and CDR2 SVGIG (reference sequence). This CDR3 has 15 amino acids. CDR3: CAWTEDLARNENLFF. As DNA, the CDR3 is TGTGCCTGGACGGAGGATTTGGCCCGTAATGAAAATCTGTTTTTT.

At least ten counts were recorded for this clone. The V gene is TRBV14, the J gene TRBJ2-3, with TRBD2 matching 8 bases. The CDR3 is made up of 15 amino acids. V gave up 1 base and J gave up 9 bases; unmatched junction bases: 9. CDR1 is SGHDN, CDR2 FVKESK, per germline. CDR3 in amino acids: CASSQVAGGKWTQYF. The DNA of the CDR3 is TGTGCCAGCAGCCAAGTCGCGGGAGGAAAGTGGACGCAGTATTTT.

The gene calls are TRBV12-3 or TRBV12-4 and TRBJ2-3, with 8 bases that match TRBD2. Trimming took 7 bases from V and 4 from J; bases not matched to a gene: 13. The CDR3 has 16 amino acids. CDR3 in DNA: TGTGCCAGCATCGGGACTAGTGGGGGGTACGCAGATACGCAGTATTTT. Translated: CASIGTSGGYADTQYF.